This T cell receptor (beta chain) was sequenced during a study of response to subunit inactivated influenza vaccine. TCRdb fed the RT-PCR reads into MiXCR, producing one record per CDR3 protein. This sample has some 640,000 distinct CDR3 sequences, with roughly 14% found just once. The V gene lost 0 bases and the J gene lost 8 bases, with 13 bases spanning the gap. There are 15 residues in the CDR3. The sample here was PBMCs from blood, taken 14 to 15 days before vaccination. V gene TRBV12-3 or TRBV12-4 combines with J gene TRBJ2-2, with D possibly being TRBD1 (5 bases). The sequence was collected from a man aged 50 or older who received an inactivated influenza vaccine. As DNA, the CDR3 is TGTGCCAGCAGTTTAGCCCACTTAGGGGCAGGGGAGCTGTTTTTT. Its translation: CASSLAHLGAGELFF.